The 19 T cell receptor beta chains listed next were all sequenced from one sample in a study of a mutant IDH1 vaccine in newly diagnosed glioma. These TCRs are of unknown antigen specificity. Profiling relied on immunoSEQ multiplex PCR, and the TCRdb table lists in-frame clones only, not all of them. The profile shows about 40,000 clones, about 75% of them singletons. Time point: week 23, last vaccination. In the vaccine, a single dose held 300 ug of the mutant IDH1 20-mer peptide, along with topical imiquimod. The starting material was PBMCs, obtained from a glioma patient whose treatment included an IDH1 peptide vaccine. These receptors were taken from a man aged 45-65 years with glioma.

The V gene is TRBV29-1, the J gene TRBJ2-7; 9 bases match TRBD2. CDR3 length: 13 amino acids. The ends lost 7 bases at V and 4 bases at J; junction bases unmatched: 8. Germline V lookup: CDR1 SQVTM, CDR2 ANQGSEA. CDR3 in DNA: TGCAGCGCCCGCCGCGGGGGGGGGTACGAGCAGTACTTC. Translated, it gives CSARRGGGYEQYF.

This clone has only a few counts. The chain joins TRBV9 to TRBJ2-3; D is unclear. This CDR3 spans 14 amino acids. The germline V gene encodes CDR1 SGDLS and CDR2 YYNGEE. The V gene lost 2 bases and the J gene lost 5 bases, with 12 bases spanning the gap. DNA for the CDR3: TGTGCCAGCAGCGTCTCGGGCGCCGAAGATACGCAGTATTTT. It specifies CASSVSGAEDTQYF. The variable domain in full, with the rest retrieved from reference TRBV9 and TRBJ2-3, is DSGVTQTPKHLITATGQRVTLRCSPRSGDLSVYWYQQSLDQGLQFLIQYYNGEERAKGNILERFSAQQFPDLHSELNLSSLELGDSALYFCASSVSGAEDTQYFGPGTRLTVL.

This clone was picked up one time. This rearrangement joins TRBV6-5 to TRBJ2-2; TRBD2 might be the D (6 bases). V was pared by 0 bases and J by 2 bases, with 10 bases between. From germline, CDR1 is MNHEY and CDR2 SVGAGI. The CDR3 consists of 16 residues. The CDR3, as DNA: TGTGCCAGCAGTTACTCTGGGGGGTATAACACCGGGGAGCTGTTTTTT. Translation gives CASSYSGGYNTGELFF.

This sequence joins TRBV29-1 and TRBJ1-5; D perhaps matches TRBD1 (5 bases). V was pared by 4 bases and J by 9 bases, with 16 bases between. The CDR3 is made up of 13 amino acids. Germline loops: CDR1 SQVTM, CDR2 ANQGSEA. CDR3: CSVAATDGGPQHF. In DNA, the CDR3 is TGCAGCGTTGCAGCGACGGACGGGGGGCCCCAGCATTTT.

This sequence joins TRBV7-9 and TRBJ1-2; D gene unclear. From germline, CDR1 is SEHNR and CDR2 FQNEAQ (reference sequence). The CDR3 spans 13 residues. V was cut by 1 base and J by 4 bases, with 7 bases left in between. CDR3 coding DNA: TGTGCCAGCAGCTTAGACGGATCCTATGGCTACACCTTC. Encoded protein: CASSLDGSYGYTF.

This sequence joins TRBV5-1 and TRBJ2-7, with TRBD1 matching over 8 bases. Germline-derived CDR1 and CDR2 are SGHRS and YFSETQ. The CDR3 is 14 residues long. The trim removed 2 bases at V and 2 bases at J, leaving 3 bases unmatched. The CDR3 bases are TGCGCCAGCAGCTTCCCAGGGGGCCCCTACGAGCAGTACTTC. This sequence encodes CASSFPGGPYEQYF. Looking up the rest from reference TRBV5-1 and TRBJ2-7 gives the full variable domain: KAGVTQTPRYLIKTRGQQVTLSCSPISGHRSVSWYQQTPGQGLQFLFEYFSETQRNKGNFPGRFSGRQFSNSRSEMNVSTLELGDSALYLCASSFPGGPYEQYFGPGTRLTVT.

The V call is TRBV5-1, the J call TRBJ1-5; D gene uncertain. CDR1 and CDR2 (germline): SGHRS, YFSETQ. The CDR3 extends over 13 amino acids. V was pared by 4 bases and J by 4 bases, with 9 bases between. The DNA for the CDR3 is TGCGCCAGCAGCGTGGAGGGAAATCAGCCCCAGCATTTT. Translation: CASSVEGNQPQHF.

The chain uses TRBV6-1 and TRBJ2-2, with D possibly being TRBD2 (5 bases). CDR1 MNHNS and CDR2 SASEGT come from the germline V gene. This CDR3 is 15 amino acids long. V was trimmed by 4 bases and J by 4 bases, leaving 13 bases between them. The DNA for the CDR3 is TGTGCCAGCAGTGGGAGCGGAGCCCTCACCGGGGAGCTGTTTTTT. Translation gives CASSGSGALTGELFF.

The chain couples TRBV29-1 to TRBJ2-2; a possible D gene is TRBD2 (5 bases). The CDR3 runs to 15 residues. Trimming removed 4 bases from V and 0 bases from J, with 12 bases in between. Per germline, CDR1 SQVTM and CDR2 ANQGSEA. CDR3 amino acids: CSVGKETTNTGELFF. CDR3 bases: TGCAGCGTTGGGAAGGAGACTACGAACACCGGGGAGCTGTTTTTT.

The chain couples TRBV30 to TRBJ1-2; the match to TRBD1 covers 9 bases. V was pared by 2 bases and J by 5 bases, with 3 bases of the junction left unmatched. Germline-derived CDR1 and CDR2 are GTSNPN and SVGIG (reference sequence). This CDR3 comprises 13 residues. The CDR3 DNA reads TGTGCCTGGAGTCCCGGGACAGGGTATGGCTACACCTTC. This encodes CAWSPGTGYGYTF.

The chain employs TRBV5-1 and TRBJ1-2; D gene unclear. CDR3 length: 14 residues. V lost 0 bases and J 5 bases, leaving 11 bases between the germline ends. Germline V gives CDR1 SGHRS, CDR2 YFSETQ. Here the CDR3 reads CASSLDRGGYGYTF. CDR3 in DNA: TGCGCCAGCAGCTTGGACCGGGGAGGGTATGGCTACACCTTC.

The rearrangement joins TRBV10-3 to TRBJ1-5; no reliable D call. The germline V and J ends were trimmed by 3 bases and 7 bases, with 10 bases remaining between them. The CDR3 extends over 13 amino acids. Per the germline V gene, CDR1 is ENHRY and CDR2 is SYGVKD. The DNA of the CDR3 is TGTGCCATCAGTGACTTTGAGCGGCAGCCCCAGCATTTT. Its translation is CAISDFERQPQHF.

The V gene is TRBV2, the J gene TRBJ1-4, with D uncertain. Trimming took 11 bases from V and 8 from J, leaving 18 bases between them. Germline-derived CDR1 and CDR2 are SNHLY and FYNNEI. The CDR3 sequence is 13 residues long. The CDR3 DNA is TGTGCCTCTTCCCAAGGCGAGGAGGAAAAACTGTTTTTT. Encoded protein: CASSQGEEEKLFF.

The chain recombines TRBV7-2 with TRBJ1-5; 7 nucleotides line up with TRBD1. Unmatched junction bases numbered 3, after V lost 4 bases and J lost 3 bases. There are 14 residues in the CDR3. Germline CDR1 is SGHTA and CDR2 is FQGNSA. The CDR3 DNA sequence: TGTGCCAGCAGCTACGGGACAGTCAATCAGCCCCAGCATTTT. This encodes CASSYGTVNQPQHF.

Relative to its sample, this clone is large. The chain links TRBV12-5 to TRBJ2-1; 9 nucleotides match TRBD2. The germline V gene encodes CDR1 LGHNT and CDR2 FRNRAP. The CDR3 has 15 amino acids. With 5 bases clipped from V and 3 bases from J, the junction kept 5 bases outside the gene matches. The CDR3 nucleotides are TGTGCTAGTGGTCCCGGGACTAGCAGCTACAATGAGCAGTTCTTC. It encodes CASGPGTSSYNEQFF.

V gene TRBV4-2 combines with J gene TRBJ2-5; D gene uncertain. Germline values: CDR1 LGHNA, CDR2 YNFKEQ. The V end was cut by 0 bases, the J end by 6 bases, with 5 bases between. The CDR3 is made up of 12 amino acids. The CDR3 loop reads CASSQDTQTQYF. The CDR3 DNA sequence: TGTGCCAGCAGCCAAGATACGCAGACCCAGTACTTC.

This chain connects TRBV6-1 to TRBJ2-4; tentative D call: TRBD2 (6 bases). V shed 2 bases and J shed 2 bases, with 16 bases lying between them. Germline CDR1 is MNHNS and CDR2 is SASEGT. This CDR3 is built from 17 residues. CDR3 nucleotides: TGTGCCAGCAGTGAAACGGGTCAGGGAGGTTCCAAAAACATTCAGTACTTC. Translating it yields CASSETGQGGSKNIQYF.

Comments on this clone: The same CDR3 can be traced to other DNA sequences in this sample. This chain links TRBV5-1 with TRBJ2-7; D is uncertain. The V gene lost 0 bases and the J gene lost 4 bases, with 2 bases spanning the gap. This CDR3 is 11 amino acids long. Germline V gives CDR1 SGHRS, CDR2 YFSETQ. In DNA form, the CDR3 reads TGCGCCAGCAGCTTGGGATACGAGCAGTACTTC. This gives the protein CASSLGYEQYF.

This clone occurred once. A read error may account for a junction end that differs from germline. The V and J genes are TRBV7-7 and TRBJ2-2, with D unresolved. This CDR3 region has 13 residues. Germline CDR1 is SSHAT and CDR2 is FNYEAQ (reference sequence). For the CDR3, the DNA is TGTGCTAGCAGCCCTGGTGAGACCGGGGAGCTGTTTTTT. It specifies CASSPGETGELFF.